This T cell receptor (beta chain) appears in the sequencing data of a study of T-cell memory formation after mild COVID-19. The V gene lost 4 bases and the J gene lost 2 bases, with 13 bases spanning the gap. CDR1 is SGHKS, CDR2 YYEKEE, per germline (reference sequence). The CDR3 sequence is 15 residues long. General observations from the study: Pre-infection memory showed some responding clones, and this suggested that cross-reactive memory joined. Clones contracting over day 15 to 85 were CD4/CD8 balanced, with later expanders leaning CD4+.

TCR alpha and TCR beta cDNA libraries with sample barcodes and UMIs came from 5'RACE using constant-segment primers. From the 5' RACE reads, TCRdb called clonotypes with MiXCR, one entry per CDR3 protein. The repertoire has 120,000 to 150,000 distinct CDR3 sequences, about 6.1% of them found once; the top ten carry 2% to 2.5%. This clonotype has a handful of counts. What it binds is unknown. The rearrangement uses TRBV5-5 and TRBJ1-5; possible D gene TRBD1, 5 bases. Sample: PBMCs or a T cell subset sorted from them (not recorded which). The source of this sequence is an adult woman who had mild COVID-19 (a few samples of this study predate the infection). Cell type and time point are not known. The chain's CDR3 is CASSVGGVGNQPQHF. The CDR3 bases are TGTGCCAGCAGCGTCGGGGGAGTAGGCAATCAGCCCCAGCATTTT. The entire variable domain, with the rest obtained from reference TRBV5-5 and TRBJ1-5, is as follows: DAGVTQSPTHLIKTRGQQVTLRCSPISGHKSVSWYQQVLGQGPQFIFQYYEKEERGRGNFPDRFSARQFPNYSSELNVNALLLGDSALYLCASSVGGVGNQPQHFGDGTRLSIL.